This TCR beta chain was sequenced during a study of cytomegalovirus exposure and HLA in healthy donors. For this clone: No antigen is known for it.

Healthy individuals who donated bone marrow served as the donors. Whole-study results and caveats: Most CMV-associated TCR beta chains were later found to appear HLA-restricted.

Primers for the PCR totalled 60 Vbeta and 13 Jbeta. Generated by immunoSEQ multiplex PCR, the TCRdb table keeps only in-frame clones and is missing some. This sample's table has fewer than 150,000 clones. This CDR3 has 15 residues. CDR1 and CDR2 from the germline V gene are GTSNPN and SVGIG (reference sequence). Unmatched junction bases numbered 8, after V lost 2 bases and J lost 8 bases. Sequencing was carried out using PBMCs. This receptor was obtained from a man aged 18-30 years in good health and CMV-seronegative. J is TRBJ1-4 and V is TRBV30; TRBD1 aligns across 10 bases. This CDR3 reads CAWSLRTGGGEKLFF. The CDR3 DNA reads TGTGCCTGGAGTCTTAGGACAGGGGGTGGCGAAAAACTGTTTTTT. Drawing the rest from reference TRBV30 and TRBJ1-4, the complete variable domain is SQTIHQWPATLVQPVGSPLSLECTVEGTSNPNLYWYRQAAGRGLQLLFYSVGIGQISSEVPQNLSASRPQDRQFILSSKKLLLSDSGFYLCAWSLRTGGGEKLFFGSGTQLSVL.